The 5 T cell receptor beta chains reported below all come from one sample, sequenced in a study of T cells after yellow fever vaccination (dated by TCRdb to about 2019). The library relied on 5' RACE. The reads were generated on an Illumina HiSeq 2500. TCRdb ran its own pipeline on the public reads, namely fastp trimming at Q25 and MiXCR clone calling, and kept in-frame beta chains. For every CDR3 protein sequence, its rows merge into one entry that carries the most common genes and DNA. The sample includes 110,000 or so distinct CDR3 sequences, with roughly 7.2% observed a single time. Together, the top ten hold roughly 3% of the sample. The sample's treatment or condition label, decoded: live attenuated yellow fever vaccine strain. The sample here was CD4+ T cells sorted from PBMCs, taken 45 days after the first yellow fever vaccination. The origin of the receptors is a man younger than 35 who received the YFV17D yellow fever vaccine.

This clonotype was seen ten or more times. This rearrangement joins TRBV7-3 to TRBJ2-3; D call uncertain. From germline, CDR1 is SGHTA and CDR2 FQGTGA. Trimming removed 1 base from V and 2 bases from J, with 7 bases in between. The CDR3 runs to 14 residues. CDR3 bases: TGTGCCAGCAGCTTAATGGGCACCACAGATACGCAGTATTTT. Translating gives CASSLMGTTDTQYF.

This clonotype occurred a few times. A much larger clone lies one base from this, so it may be a read error. DNA of the CDR3: TGTGCCAGCAGCCCCGGTAACCTAGAGACCCAGTACTTC. Translation gives CASSPGNLETQYF. This chain connects TRBV7-6 to TRBJ2-5; D not certain. CDR1 is SGHVS, CDR2 FNYEAQ, per germline. Trimming took off 5 bases at V and 4 bases at J, with 11 bases between the two ends. This CDR3 comprises 13 residues.

The sample holds many counts of this clonotype. V gene TRBV18 combines with J gene TRBJ1-6; D is possibly TRBD1 (6 bases). This CDR3 contains 14 residues. Deletions cut 6 bases from V and 8 bases from J, with 14 bases between. Germline CDR1 reads KGHSH; CDR2 reads LQKENI. The CDR3 region is CASSPQGRDSPLHF. CDR3 nucleotides: TGTGCCAGCTCGCCGCAGGGGCGGGATTCACCCCTCCACTTT.

This clonotype was observed at least ten times. This chain uses TRBV6-6 with TRBJ2-3; D not resolved. There are 13 residues in the CDR3. The V gene's germline CDR1 is MNHNY and CDR2 SVGAGI (reference sequence). Trimming removed 0 bases at V and 2 bases at J, with 3 bases between. The CDR3 DNA follows: TGTGCCAGCAGTTACTCTACCACAGATACGCAGTATTTT. Translated: CASSYSTTDTQYF.

This clonotype was picked up many times. The rearrangement joins TRBV7-2 to TRBJ2-3, with 8 bases identical to TRBD2. The trim removed 5 bases at V and 7 bases at J, leaving 11 bases unmatched. CDR3 length: 15 amino acids. From germline, CDR1 is SGHTA and CDR2 FQGNSA. In DNA, the CDR3 is TGTGCCAGCAGCCCAGGGAGCGGGGGCCCCTATACGCAGTATTTT. Encoded protein: CASSPGSGGPYTQYF. Using reference TRBV7-2 and TRBJ2-3 for the parts outside the CDR3, the full variable domain is GAGVSQSPSNKVTEKGKDVELRCDPISGHTALYWYRQSLGQGLEFLIYFQGNSAPDKSGLPSDRFSAERTGGSVSTLTIQRTQQEDSAVYLCASSPGSGGPYTQYFGPGTRLTVL.